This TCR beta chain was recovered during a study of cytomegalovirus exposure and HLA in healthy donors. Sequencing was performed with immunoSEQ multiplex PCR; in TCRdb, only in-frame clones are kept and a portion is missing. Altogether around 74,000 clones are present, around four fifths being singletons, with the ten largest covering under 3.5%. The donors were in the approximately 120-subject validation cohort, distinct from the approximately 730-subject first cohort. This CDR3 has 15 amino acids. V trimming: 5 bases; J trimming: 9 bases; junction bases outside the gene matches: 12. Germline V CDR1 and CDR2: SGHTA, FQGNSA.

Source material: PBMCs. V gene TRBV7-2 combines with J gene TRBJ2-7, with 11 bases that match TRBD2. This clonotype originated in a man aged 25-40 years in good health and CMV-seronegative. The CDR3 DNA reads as TGTGCCAGCAGCCCGGTAGCGGGAGGGCCTACTTCGCAGTACGTC. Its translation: CASSPVAGGPTSQYV.